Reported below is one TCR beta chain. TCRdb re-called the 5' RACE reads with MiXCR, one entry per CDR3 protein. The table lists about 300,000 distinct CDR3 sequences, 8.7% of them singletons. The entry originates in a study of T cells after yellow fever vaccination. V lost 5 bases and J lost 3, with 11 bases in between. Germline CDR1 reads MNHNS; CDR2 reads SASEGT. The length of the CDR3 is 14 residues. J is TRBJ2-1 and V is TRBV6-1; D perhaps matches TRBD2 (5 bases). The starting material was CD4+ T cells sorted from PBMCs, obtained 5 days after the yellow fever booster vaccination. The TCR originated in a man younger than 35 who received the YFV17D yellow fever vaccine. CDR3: CASSRYGDYNEQFF. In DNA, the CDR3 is TGTGCCAGCAGTCGTTACGGGGACTACAATGAGCAGTTCTTC.